The present T cell receptor (beta chain) was sequenced within a study of T-cell memory formation after mild COVID-19. Whole-study context: TCR clusters were mostly confined to one donor each.

Constant-segment primers were used for 5'RACE, and the resulting TCR alpha and TCR beta cDNA libraries carried sample barcodes and UMIs. A single record per CDR3 protein comes from TCRdb applying MiXCR to the 5' RACE reads. The sample gives 300,000 to 350,000 distinct CDR3 sequences, approximately 15% of which show up once; 21% is in the top ten. Only a few counts were recorded for this clonotype. What it binds is unknown. Trimming removed 0 bases from V and 1 base from J, with 11 bases in between. This CDR3 region has 17 residues. Germline assignment: CDR1 KGHDR and CDR2 SFDVKD. General study results and limits: Those CD4+ clones that contracted were mainly in CM and EM (CD8+ ones in EMRA).

Sequencing was carried out using PBMCs or a T cell subset sorted from them (not recorded which). V gene TRBV24-1 combines with J gene TRBJ2-2, with D perhaps TRBD1 (6 bases). This TCR derives from a man aged 18 to 29 who had mild COVID-19 (a few samples of this study predate the infection). Cell type and time point are not known. The CDR3 coding sequence is TGTGCCACCAGTGATTTGCTGGGCAGGGGGAACACCGGGGAGCTGTTTTTT. It yields the protein CATSDLLGRGNTGELFF.